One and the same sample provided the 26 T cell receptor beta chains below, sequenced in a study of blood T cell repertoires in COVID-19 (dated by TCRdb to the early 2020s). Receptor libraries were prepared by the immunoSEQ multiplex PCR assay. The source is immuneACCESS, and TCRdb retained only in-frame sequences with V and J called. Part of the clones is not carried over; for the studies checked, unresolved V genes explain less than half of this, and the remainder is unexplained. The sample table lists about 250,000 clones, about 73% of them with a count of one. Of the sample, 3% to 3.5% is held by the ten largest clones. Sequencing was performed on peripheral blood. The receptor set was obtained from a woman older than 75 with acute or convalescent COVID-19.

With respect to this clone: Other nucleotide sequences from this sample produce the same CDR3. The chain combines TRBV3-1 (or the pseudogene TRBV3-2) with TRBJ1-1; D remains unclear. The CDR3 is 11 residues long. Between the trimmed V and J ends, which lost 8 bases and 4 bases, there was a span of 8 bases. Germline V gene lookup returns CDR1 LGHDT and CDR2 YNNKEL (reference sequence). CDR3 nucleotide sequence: TGTGCCAGCCGTCGGGGCACTGAAGCTTTCTTT. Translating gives CASRRGTEAFF.

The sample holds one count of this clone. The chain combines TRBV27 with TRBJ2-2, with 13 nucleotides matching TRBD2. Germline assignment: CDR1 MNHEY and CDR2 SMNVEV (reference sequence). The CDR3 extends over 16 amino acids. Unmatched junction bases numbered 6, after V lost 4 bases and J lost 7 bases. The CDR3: CASSSTSGRSYGELFF. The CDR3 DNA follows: TGTGCCAGCAGTTCGACTAGCGGGAGGAGTTACGGGGAGCTGTTTTTT.

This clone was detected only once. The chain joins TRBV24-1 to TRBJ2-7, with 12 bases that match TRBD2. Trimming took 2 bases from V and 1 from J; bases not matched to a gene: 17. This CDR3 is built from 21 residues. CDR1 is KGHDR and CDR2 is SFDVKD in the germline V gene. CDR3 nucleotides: TGTGCCACCAGTGATTATCGTAAGACTAGCGGGAGCGGCCGCTGTTCCTACGAGCAGTACTTC. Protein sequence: CATSDYRKTSGSGRCSYEQYF.

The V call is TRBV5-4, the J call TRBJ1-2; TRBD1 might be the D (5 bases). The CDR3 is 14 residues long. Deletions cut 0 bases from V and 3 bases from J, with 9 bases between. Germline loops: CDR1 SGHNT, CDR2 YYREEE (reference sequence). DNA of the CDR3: TGTGCCAGCAGCTTGGAGGTGACAGACTATGGCTACACCTTC. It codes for CASSLEVTDYGYTF.

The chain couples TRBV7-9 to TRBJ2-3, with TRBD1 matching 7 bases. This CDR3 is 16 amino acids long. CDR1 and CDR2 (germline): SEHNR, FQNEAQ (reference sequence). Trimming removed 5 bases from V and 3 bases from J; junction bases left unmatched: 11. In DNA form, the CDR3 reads TGTGCCAGCAGCCCCTACAGGGGTGGAGTAACAGATACGCAGTATTTT. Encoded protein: CASSPYRGGVTDTQYF.

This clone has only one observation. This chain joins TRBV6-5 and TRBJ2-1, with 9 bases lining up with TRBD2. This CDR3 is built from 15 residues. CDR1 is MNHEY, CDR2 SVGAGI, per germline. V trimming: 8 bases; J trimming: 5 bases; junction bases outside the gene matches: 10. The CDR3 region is CASLRVSGGNNEQFF. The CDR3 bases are TGTGCCAGCCTCCGAGTAAGCGGGGGGAACAATGAGCAGTTCTTC.

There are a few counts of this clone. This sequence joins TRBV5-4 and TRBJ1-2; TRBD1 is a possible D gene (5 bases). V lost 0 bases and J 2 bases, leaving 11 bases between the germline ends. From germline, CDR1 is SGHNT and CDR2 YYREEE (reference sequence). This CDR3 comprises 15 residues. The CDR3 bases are TGTGCCAGCAGCTTGGAAGGGCAGGGAAACTATGGCTACACCTTC. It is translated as CASSLEGQGNYGYTF.

CDR3 sequence reads: CASSVGLGGQSYEQYF. The CDR3 DNA follows: TGTGCCAGCAGCGTAGGTTTAGGGGGACAGAGCTACGAGCAGTACTTC. The rearrangement links TRBV9 to TRBJ2-7, with 7 bases aligning to TRBD1. The CDR3 length is 16 residues. Germline V gene sequence: CDR1 SGDLS, CDR2 YYNGEE. The ends lost 0 bases at V and 3 bases at J; junction bases unmatched: 9.

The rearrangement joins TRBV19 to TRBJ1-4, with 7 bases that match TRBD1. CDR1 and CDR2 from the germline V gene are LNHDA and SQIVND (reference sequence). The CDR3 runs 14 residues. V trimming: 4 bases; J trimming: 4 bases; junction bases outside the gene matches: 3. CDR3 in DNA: TGTGCCAGTAGTACCGGGACAGTTAATGAAAAACTGTTTTTT. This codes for CASSTGTVNEKLFF.

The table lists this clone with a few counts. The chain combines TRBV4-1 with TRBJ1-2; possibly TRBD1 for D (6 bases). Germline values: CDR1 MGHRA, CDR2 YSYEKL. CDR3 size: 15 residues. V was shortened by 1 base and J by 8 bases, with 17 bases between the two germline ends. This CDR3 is CASSQVGTPTQGYTF. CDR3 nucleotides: TGCGCCAGCAGCCAAGTGGGGACACCTACTCAGGGCTACACCTTC.

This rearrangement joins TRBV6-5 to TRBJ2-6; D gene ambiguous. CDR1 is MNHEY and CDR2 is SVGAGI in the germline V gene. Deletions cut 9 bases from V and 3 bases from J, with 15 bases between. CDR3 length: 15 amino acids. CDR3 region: CASVRGLGGANVLTF. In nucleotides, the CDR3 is TGTGCCAGTGTCCGAGGTTTAGGTGGGGCCAACGTCCTGACTTTC.

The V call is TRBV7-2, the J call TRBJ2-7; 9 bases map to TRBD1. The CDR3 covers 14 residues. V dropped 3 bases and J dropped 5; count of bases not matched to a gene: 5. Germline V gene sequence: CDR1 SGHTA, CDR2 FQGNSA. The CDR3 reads CASSLRDRVHEQYF. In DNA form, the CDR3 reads TGTGCCAGCAGCTTGCGGGACAGGGTCCACGAGCAGTACTTC.

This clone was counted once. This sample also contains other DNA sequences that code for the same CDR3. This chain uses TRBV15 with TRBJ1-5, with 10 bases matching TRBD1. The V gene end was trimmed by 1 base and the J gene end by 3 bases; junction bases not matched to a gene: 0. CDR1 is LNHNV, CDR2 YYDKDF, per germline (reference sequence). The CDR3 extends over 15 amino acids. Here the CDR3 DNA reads TGTGCCACCAGCAGAGGACAGGGGGCCAATCAGCCCCAGCATTTT. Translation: CATSRGQGANQPQHF.

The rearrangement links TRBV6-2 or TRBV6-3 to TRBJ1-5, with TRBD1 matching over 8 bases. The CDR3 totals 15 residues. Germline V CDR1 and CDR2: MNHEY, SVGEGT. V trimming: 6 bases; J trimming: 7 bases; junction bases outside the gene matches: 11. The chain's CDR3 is CASSLPRTGKQPQHF. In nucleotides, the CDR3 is TGTGCCAGCAGCCTACCTAGGACAGGGAAACAGCCCCAGCATTTT.

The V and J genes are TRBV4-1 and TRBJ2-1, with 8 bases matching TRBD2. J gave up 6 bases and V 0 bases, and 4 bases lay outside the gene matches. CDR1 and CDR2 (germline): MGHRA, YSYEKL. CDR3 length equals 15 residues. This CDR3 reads CASSQDLLAANEQFF. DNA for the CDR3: TGCGCCAGCAGCCAAGATTTACTAGCGGCCAATGAGCAGTTCTTC.

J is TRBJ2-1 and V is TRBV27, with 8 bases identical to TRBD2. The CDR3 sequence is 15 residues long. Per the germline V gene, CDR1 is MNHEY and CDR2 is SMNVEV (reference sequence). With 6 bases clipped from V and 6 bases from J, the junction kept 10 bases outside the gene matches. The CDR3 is CASRIRSGGSNEQFF. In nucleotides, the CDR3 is TGTGCCAGCAGAATAAGGTCGGGGGGGAGCAATGAGCAGTTCTTC.

Here the CDR3 DNA reads TGCAGCGCAGGGGGTAATGAAAAACTGTTTTTT. It codes for CSAGGNEKLFF. The genes are TRBV29-1 and TRBJ1-4, with 7 bases aligning to TRBD1. V trimming: 7 bases; J trimming: 4 bases; junction bases outside the gene matches: 0. This CDR3 region has 11 residues. Germline V gives CDR1 SQVTM, CDR2 ANQGSEA.

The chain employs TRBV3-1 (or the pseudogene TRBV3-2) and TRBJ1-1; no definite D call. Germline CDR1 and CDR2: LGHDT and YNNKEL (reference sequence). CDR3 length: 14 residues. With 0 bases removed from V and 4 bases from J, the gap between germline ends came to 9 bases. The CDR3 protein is CASSQDWSSTEAFF. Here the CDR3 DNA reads TGTGCCAGCAGCCAAGATTGGAGTAGCACTGAAGCTTTCTTT.

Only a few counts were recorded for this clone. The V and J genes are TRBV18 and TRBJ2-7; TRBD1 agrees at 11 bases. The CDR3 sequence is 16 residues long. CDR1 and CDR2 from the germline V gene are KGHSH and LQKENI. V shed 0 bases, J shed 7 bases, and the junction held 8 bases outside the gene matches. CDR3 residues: CASSPPTGQGASEQYF. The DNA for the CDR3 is TGTGCCAGCTCACCACCGACCGGACAGGGGGCGTCTGAGCAGTACTTC. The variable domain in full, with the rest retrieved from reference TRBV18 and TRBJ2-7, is NAGVMQNPRHLVRRRGQEARLRCSPMKGHSHVYWYRQLPEEGLKFMVYLQKENIIDESGMPKERFSAEFPKEGPSILRIQQVVRGDSAAYFCASSPPTGQGASEQYFGPGTRLTVT.

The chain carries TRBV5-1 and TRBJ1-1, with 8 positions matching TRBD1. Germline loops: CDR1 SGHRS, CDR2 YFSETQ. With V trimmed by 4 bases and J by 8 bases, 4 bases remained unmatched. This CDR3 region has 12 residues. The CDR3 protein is CASSADRAEAFF. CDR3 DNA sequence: TGCGCCAGCAGCGCGGACAGGGCCGAAGCTTTCTTT.

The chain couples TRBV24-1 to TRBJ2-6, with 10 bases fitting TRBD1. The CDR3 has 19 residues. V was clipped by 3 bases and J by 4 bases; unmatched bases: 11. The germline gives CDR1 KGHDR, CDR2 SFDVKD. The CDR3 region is CATSDGRDRGPSGANVLTF. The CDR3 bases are TGTGCCACCAGTGATGGGCGGGACAGGGGACCCTCGGGGGCCAACGTCCTGACTTTC.

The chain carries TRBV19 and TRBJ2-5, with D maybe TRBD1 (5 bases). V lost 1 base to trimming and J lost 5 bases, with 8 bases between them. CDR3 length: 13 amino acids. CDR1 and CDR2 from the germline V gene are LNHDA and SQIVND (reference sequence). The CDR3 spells CASSIAGAETQYF. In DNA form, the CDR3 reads TGTGCCAGTAGTATAGCTGGGGCGGAGACCCAGTACTTC.

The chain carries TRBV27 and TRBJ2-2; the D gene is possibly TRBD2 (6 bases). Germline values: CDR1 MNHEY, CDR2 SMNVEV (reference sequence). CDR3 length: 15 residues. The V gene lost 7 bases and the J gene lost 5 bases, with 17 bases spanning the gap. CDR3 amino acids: CASTQSWGTTGELFF. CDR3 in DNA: TGTGCCAGCACCCAATCTTGGGGGACTACCGGGGAGCTGTTTTTT.

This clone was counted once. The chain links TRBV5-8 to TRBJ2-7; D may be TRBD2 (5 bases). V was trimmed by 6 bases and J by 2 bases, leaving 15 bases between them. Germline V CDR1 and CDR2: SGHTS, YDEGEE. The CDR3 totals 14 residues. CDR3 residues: CASTRGLTTYEQYF. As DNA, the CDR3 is TGTGCCAGCACCCGAGGACTGACGACCTACGAGCAGTACTTC.

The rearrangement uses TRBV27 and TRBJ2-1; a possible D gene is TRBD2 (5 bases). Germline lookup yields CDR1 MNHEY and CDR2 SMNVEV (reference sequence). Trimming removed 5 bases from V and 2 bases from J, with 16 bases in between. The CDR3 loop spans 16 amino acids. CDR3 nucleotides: TGTGCCAGCAGTCCACGTATGGCGGGCCCCTACAATGAGCAGTTCTTC. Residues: CASSPRMAGPYNEQFF.

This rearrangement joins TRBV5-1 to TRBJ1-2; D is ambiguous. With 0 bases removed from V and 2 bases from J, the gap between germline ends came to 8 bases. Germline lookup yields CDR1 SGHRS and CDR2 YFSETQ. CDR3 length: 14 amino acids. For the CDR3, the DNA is TGCGCCAGCAGCTTGGGTCTTACAAACTATGGCTACACCTTC. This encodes CASSLGLTNYGYTF.